This passage covers 13 T cell receptor beta chains from one sample sequenced in a study of PD-1 blockade in mismatch repair-deficient tumors. Profiling relied on immunoSEQ multiplex PCR, and the TCRdb table lists in-frame clones only, not all of them. Of some 48,000 clones in the sample, approximately 84% were seen once. The sequencing here drew on peripheral blood, taken roughly 21 weeks after starting pembrolizumab. The receptors derive from an adult with mismatch repair-deficient cancer.

J is TRBJ2-3 and V is TRBV18; TRBD2 aligns across 7 bases. The trim removed 6 bases at V and 1 base at J, leaving 7 bases unmatched. This CDR3 comprises 15 residues. From germline, CDR1 is KGHSH and CDR2 LQKENI. CDR3 region: CASSLADARTDTQYF. The DNA for the CDR3 is TGTGCCAGCTCCCTAGCGGACGCTCGCACAGATACGCAGTATTTT.

Written as DNA, the CDR3 is TGTGCCAGTTCGTCAGGGCGGGGCGGCTACACCTTC. It codes for CASSSGRGGYTF. The chain links TRBV19 to TRBJ1-2; tentatively, D is TRBD1 (5 bases). Trimming cost V 8 bases and J 8 bases, with 15 bases left between them. This CDR3 contains 12 residues. Germline assignment: CDR1 LNHDA and CDR2 SQIVND (reference sequence).

This chain uses TRBV19 with TRBJ2-7; 8 nucleotides line up with TRBD1. Losses at the gene ends were 6 bases for V and 1 base for J; bases not matched to a gene: 8. The CDR3 sequence is 15 residues long. The germline V gene has CDR1 LNHDA and CDR2 SQIVND (reference sequence). CDR3 sequence reads: CASSLTRTGSYEQYF. CDR3 nucleotide sequence: TGTGCCAGTAGCCTAACACGGACAGGGTCCTACGAGCAGTACTTC.

V and J are TRBV11-3 and TRBJ2-5, with 7 bases lining up with TRBD2. This CDR3 spans 16 amino acids. Germline V gene lookup returns CDR1 SGHNT and CDR2 YENEEA. J lost 1 base, V lost 0 bases, and 5 bases had no gene match. CDR3 nucleotide sequence: TGTGCCAGCAGCTTAGAAAGGGGAGGGCCCCAAGAGACCCAGTACTTC. Protein product: CASSLERGGPQETQYF.

This clone was seen just once. V gene TRBV5-6 combines with J gene TRBJ1-1; possible D gene TRBD1, 5 bases. Germline CDR1 reads SGHDT; CDR2 reads YYEEEE. Trimming removed 0 bases at V and 2 bases at J, with 8 bases between. This CDR3 region has 14 residues. The CDR3 bases are TGTGCCAGCAGCTTGGTGGGGCTCAACACTGAAGCTTTCTTT. It translates to CASSLVGLNTEAFF.

The genes are TRBV19 and TRBJ2-1; 10 nucleotides align to TRBD2. CDR3 size: 16 residues. The V gene's germline CDR1 is LNHDA and CDR2 SQIVND (reference sequence). V lost 4 bases, J lost 4 bases, and 7 bases stayed unmatched. The CDR3: CASSTPLSGRYNEQFF. DNA for the CDR3: TGTGCCAGTAGTACCCCCCTTAGCGGGAGGTACAATGAGCAGTTCTTC.

This sequence joins TRBV2 and TRBJ1-1; possibly TRBD1 for D (6 bases). The V and J ends lost 8 bases and 5 bases respectively, with 15 bases between them. The CDR3 runs 13 residues. Germline CDR1 and CDR2: SNHLY and FYNNEI. CDR3 DNA sequence: TGTGCCAGCCTCAAGGGGGGCAGGACTGAAGCTTTCTTT. Its translation: CASLKGGRTEAFF.

The V gene is TRBV5-1, the J gene TRBJ2-5, with D possibly TRBD2 on 6 matching bases. V dropped 6 bases and J dropped 2 bases, with 14 bases sitting between them. CDR1 is SGHRS, CDR2 YFSETQ, per germline. The CDR3 length is 14 residues. As DNA, the CDR3 is TGCGCCAGCAACCCTAGCGACACTCAAGAGACCCAGTACTTC. Translation gives CASNPSDTQETQYF.

This rearrangement joins TRBV7-2 to TRBJ2-2; tentatively, D is TRBD1 (5 bases). With 5 bases removed from V and 1 base from J, the gap between germline ends came to 11 bases. Germline assignment: CDR1 SGHTA and CDR2 FQGNSA. The CDR3 consists of 15 residues. The CDR3 protein is CASSLRGGNTGELFF. The DNA for the CDR3 is TGTGCCAGCAGCCTAAGGGGCGGGAACACCGGGGAGCTGTTTTTT.

The rearrangement uses TRBV5-4 and TRBJ2-7; either TRBD1 or TRBD2 may fit D (6 bases each). V was clipped by 4 bases and J by 2 bases, with 13 bases between them. The CDR3 sequence is 14 residues long. Germline values: CDR1 SGHNT, CDR2 YYREEE (reference sequence). The CDR3 loop is CASSTGAGAYEQYF. Written as DNA, the CDR3 is TGTGCCAGCAGCACGGGAGCAGGGGCCTACGAGCAGTACTTC.

This sequence joins TRBV4-3 and TRBJ2-6, with D possibly being TRBD1 or TRBD2 (5 bases each). Germline CDR1 is LGHNA and CDR2 is YSLEER. The CDR3 consists of 17 residues. Trimming shortened V by 1 base and J by 0 bases, and 10 bases separated the two germline ends. The CDR3 protein is CASSQVGAPSGANVLTF. CDR3 sequence (DNA): TGCGCCAGCAGCCAAGTCGGGGCTCCCTCTGGGGCCAACGTCCTGACTTTC.

J is TRBJ1-2 and V is TRBV27; a possible D gene is TRBD1 (5 bases). Germline CDR1 reads MNHEY; CDR2 reads SMNVEV (reference sequence). V was pared by 3 bases and J by 4 bases, with 9 bases between. The CDR3 has 13 amino acids. Written as DNA, the CDR3 is TGTGCCAGCAGTTTGGGGCAGGGCTATGGCTACACCTTC. As protein: CASSLGQGYGYTF.

The rearrangement links TRBV6-6 to TRBJ2-7, with D possibly TRBD1 on 5 matching bases. This CDR3 region has 13 residues. Trimming shortened V by 0 bases and J by 4 bases, and 7 bases separated the two germline ends. Germline V gives CDR1 MNHNY, CDR2 SVGAGI (reference sequence). CDR3 nucleotides: TGTGCCAGCAGTTACTCGACAGAATACGAGCAGTACTTC. It encodes CASSYSTEYEQYF.